This T cell receptor beta chain was sequenced for a study of shared clonotypes between healthy human individuals. CDR1 GTSNPN and CDR2 SVGIG come from the germline V gene (reference sequence). V trimming: 3 bases; J trimming: 5 bases; junction bases outside the gene matches: 3. There are 14 residues in the CDR3. Here immunoSEQ multiplex PCR was the method, and the copy in TCRdb shows in-frame clones only, minus some. The table has some 490,000 clones, 81% seen once; the top ten hold roughly 12%. Input material: PBMCs. The sequence derives from a woman aged 35 to 49 in good health. Some clones in this sample may be carry-over from other donors' samples. The V call is TRBV30, the J call TRBJ2-1; 11 bases align to TRBD2. The CDR3 region is CAWRTGLADNEQFF. The DNA for the CDR3 is TGTGCCTGGAGAACGGGACTAGCGGACAATGAGCAGTTCTTC.